This T cell receptor beta chain was sequenced in a study of T cell responses to AZD1222 COVID-19 vaccine. This CDR3 has 14 residues. V dropped 6 bases and J dropped 3; count of bases not matched to a gene: 5. Germline loops: CDR1 MNHEY, CDR2 SMNVEV (reference sequence). Libraries were prepared by immunoSEQ multiplex PCR; TCRdb keeps only in-frame clonotypes and omits some of them. The data hold approximately 69,000 clones, with approximately 87% observed a single time. Study results and caveats: It was only a handful of AZD1222 recipients who were seropositive at baseline. White British people made up most donors, females outnumbered males, and clonal diversity was possibly underestimated. Repertoire samples came only from after the peak T cell response.

On this clone itself: Its antigen is not known.

The chain joins TRBV27 to TRBJ2-1; 7 bases map to TRBD1. The source is an adult who received the AZD1222 COVID-19 vaccine. Source: peripheral blood, taken 28 days after the second AZD1222 dose. The CDR3, as DNA: TGTGCCAGCAGCCCACAGGGGTACTACAATGAGCAGTTCTTC. Protein sequence: CASSPQGYYNEQFF.